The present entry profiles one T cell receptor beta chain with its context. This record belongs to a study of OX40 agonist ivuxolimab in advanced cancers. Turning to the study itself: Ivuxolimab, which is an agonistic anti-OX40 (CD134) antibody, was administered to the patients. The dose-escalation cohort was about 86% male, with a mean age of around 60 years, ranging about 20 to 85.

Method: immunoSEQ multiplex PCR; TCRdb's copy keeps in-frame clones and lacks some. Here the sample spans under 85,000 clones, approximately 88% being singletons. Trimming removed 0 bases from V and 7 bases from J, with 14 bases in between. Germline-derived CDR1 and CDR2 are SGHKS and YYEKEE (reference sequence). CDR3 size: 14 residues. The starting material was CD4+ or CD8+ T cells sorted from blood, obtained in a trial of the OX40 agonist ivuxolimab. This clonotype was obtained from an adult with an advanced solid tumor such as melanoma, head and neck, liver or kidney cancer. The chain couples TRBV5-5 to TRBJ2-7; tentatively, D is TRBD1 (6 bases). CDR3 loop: CASSLGGGNFEQYF. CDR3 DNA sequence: TGTGCCAGCAGCTTGGGAGGGGGAAATTTTGAGCAGTACTTC.